Below, 9 T cell receptor beta chains from the same sample are listed, as sequenced in a study of prognosis after radiotherapy for stage I lung cancer. CDR3 of TCR beta was amplified from genomic DNA via a two-round multiplex PCR. With primers specific to each TRBV and TRBJ gene, the first-round PCR was performed. TCRdb passed the multiplex PCR reads through MiXCR, listing each CDR3 protein once. The data show about 26,000 distinct CDR3 sequences, around 30% seen once. The material was PBMCs, obtained before or after stereotactic body radiation therapy (not recorded which). These receptors were taken from a donor aged 50 or older with non-small cell lung cancer.

To note about this clonotype: Since a far larger clone is one base different, this is likely a read error. The chain carries TRBV7-9 and TRBJ1-2; 8 positions match TRBD1. This CDR3 comprises 16 residues. Germline-derived CDR1 and CDR2 are SEHNR and FQNEAQ (reference sequence). The junction had 12 bases not matched to a gene; V was cut back by 6 bases and J by 3 bases. The CDR3 bases are TGTGCCAGCAGTTTAATGCAGGGGGCCGAAGACTATGGCTACACCTTC. It codes for CASSLMQGAEDYGYTF.

This clonotype is medium-sized in the sample. The chain is built from TRBV27 and TRBJ2-7; D may match TRBD1 or TRBD2 (6 bases each). The CDR3 has 11 amino acids. Germline lookup yields CDR1 MNHEY and CDR2 SMNVEV (reference sequence). Deletions cut 5 bases from V and 7 bases from J, with 9 bases between. The CDR3 DNA sequence: TGTGCCAGCAGTAAGGGGGGAGAGCAGTACTTC. It is translated as CASSKGGEQYF.

This clonotype was found many times. The V gene is TRBV28, the J gene TRBJ2-7, with 9 bases fitting TRBD1. V dropped 5 bases and J dropped 4; count of bases not matched to a gene: 9. Germline V lookup: CDR1 MDHEN, CDR2 SYDVKM. The CDR3 sequence is 15 residues long. CDR3 protein: CASSLRTGVLYEQYF. The CDR3 region has the DNA TGTGCCAGCAGTCTACGGACAGGGGTCCTTTACGAGCAGTACTTC.

As regards this clonotype: A clone one base away is much larger, so this may be a read error. The gene calls are TRBV6-2 or TRBV6-3 and TRBJ1-1; D is unclear. There are 12 residues in the CDR3. The germline V gene encodes CDR1 MNHEY and CDR2 SVGEGT. The V and J ends lost 7 bases and 4 bases respectively, with 10 bases between them. The CDR3 is CASIFGFTEAFF. CDR3 in DNA: TGTGCCAGCATCTTTGGGTTCACTGAAGCTTTCTTT.

CDR3 DNA: TGCAGTGCTAGAGATTTAGAGACAGAAAACAATCTCTTATATGGCTACACCTTC. This sequence encodes CSARDLETENNLLYGYTF. The rearrangement joins TRBV20-1 to TRBJ1-2; weak D call: TRBD1 (5 bases). Germline V gene sequence: CDR1 DFQATT, CDR2 SNEGSKA (reference sequence). The germline V and J ends were trimmed by 0 bases and 5 bases, with 25 bases remaining between them. There are 18 residues in the CDR3.

This clonotype was found many times. The chain uses TRBV7-3 and TRBJ2-3, with D perhaps matching TRBD2 (6 bases). The germline V and J ends were trimmed by 3 bases and 0 bases, with 10 bases remaining between them. CDR1 is SGHTA, CDR2 FQGTGA, per germline. The CDR3 consists of 15 residues. The CDR3: CASSFVSGSTDTQYF. CDR3 DNA: TGTGCCAGCAGCTTTGTTAGCGGAAGCACAGATACGCAGTATTTT.

This clonotype was observed at least ten times. V and J are TRBV15 and TRBJ2-5, with 12 bases fitting TRBD2. The V segment lost 5 bases and the J segment 4 bases; nucleotides outside the gene matches: 2. CDR3 length equals 14 residues. The V gene's germline CDR1 is LNHNV and CDR2 YYDKDF (reference sequence). The CDR3 DNA follows: TGTGCCACCAGCGTACTAGCGGGAGGAGAGACCCAGTACTTC. Translating it yields CATSVLAGGETQYF.

The V and J genes are TRBV2 and TRBJ1-5; D may be TRBD1 (6 bases). Per germline, CDR1 SNHLY and CDR2 FYNNEI. The CDR3 has 15 amino acids. Trimming removed 6 bases from V and 2 bases from J, with 14 bases in between. The CDR3 sequence is CASRPTGLCNQPQHF. Written as DNA, the CDR3 is TGTGCCAGCAGACCCACAGGGTTGTGCAATCAGCCCCAGCATTTT.

This clonotype came up many times. This sequence joins TRBV5-1 and TRBJ2-5; the D gene is possibly TRBD2 (6 bases). The V and J ends lost 0 bases and 3 bases respectively, with 9 bases between them. The CDR3 is made up of 14 amino acids. Looked up from germline, CDR1 is SGHRS and CDR2 is YFSETQ. This CDR3 is CASSLDASEETQYF. The DNA of the CDR3 is TGCGCCAGCAGCTTGGACGCTAGCGAAGAGACCCAGTACTTC.